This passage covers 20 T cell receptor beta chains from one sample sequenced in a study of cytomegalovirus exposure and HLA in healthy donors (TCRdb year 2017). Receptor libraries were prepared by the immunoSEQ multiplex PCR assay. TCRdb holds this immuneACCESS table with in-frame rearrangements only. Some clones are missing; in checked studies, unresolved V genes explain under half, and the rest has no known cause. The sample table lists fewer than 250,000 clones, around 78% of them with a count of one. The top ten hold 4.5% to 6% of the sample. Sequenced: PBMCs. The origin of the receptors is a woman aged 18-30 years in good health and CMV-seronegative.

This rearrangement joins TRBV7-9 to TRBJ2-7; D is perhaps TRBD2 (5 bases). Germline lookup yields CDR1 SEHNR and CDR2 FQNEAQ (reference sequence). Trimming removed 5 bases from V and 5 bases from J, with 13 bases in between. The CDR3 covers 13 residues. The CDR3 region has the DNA TGTGCCAGCAGCGGGCCCTGGGGAGACGAGCAGTACTTC. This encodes CASSGPWGDEQYF.

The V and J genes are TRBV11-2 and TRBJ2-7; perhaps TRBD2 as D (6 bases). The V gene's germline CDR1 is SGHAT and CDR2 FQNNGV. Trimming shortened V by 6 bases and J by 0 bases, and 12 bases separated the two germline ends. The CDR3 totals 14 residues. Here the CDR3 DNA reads TGTGCCAGCAGGCTGGGCGGGACCTCCTACGAGCAGTACTTC. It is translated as CASRLGGTSYEQYF.

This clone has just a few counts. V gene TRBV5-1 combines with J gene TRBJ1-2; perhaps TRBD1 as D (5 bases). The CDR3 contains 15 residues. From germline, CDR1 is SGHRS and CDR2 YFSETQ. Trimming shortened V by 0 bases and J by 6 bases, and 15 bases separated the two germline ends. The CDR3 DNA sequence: TGCGCCAGCAGCTTGGCCTGGGTGACAGAGGATGGCTACACCTTC. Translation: CASSLAWVTEDGYTF.

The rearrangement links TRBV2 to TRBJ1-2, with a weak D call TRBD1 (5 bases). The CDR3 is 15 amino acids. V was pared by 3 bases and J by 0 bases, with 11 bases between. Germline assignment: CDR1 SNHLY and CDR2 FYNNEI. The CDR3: CASSDLVGPNYGYTF. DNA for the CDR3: TGTGCCAGCAGTGACCTGGTGGGACCTAACTATGGCTACACCTTC.

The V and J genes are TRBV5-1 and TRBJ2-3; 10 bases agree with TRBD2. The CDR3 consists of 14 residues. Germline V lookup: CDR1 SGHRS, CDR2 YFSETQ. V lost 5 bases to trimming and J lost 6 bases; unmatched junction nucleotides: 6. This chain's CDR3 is CASREVAGGDTQYF. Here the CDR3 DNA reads TGCGCCAGCAGGGAGGTAGCGGGAGGCGATACGCAGTATTTT.

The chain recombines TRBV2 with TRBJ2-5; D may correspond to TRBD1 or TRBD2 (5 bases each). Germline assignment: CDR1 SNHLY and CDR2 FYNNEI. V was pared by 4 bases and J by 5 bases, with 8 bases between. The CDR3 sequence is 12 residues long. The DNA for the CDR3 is TGTGCCAGCAGTGGTGAGGGGGAGACCCAGTACTTC. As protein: CASSGEGETQYF.

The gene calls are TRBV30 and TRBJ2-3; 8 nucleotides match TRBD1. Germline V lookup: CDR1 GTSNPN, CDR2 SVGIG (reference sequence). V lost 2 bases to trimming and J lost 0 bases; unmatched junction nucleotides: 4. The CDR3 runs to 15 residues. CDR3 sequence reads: CAWSKTGGSTDTQYF. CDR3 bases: TGTGCCTGGAGTAAAACAGGGGGTAGCACAGATACGCAGTATTTT. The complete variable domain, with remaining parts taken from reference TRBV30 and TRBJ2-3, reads SQTIHQWPATLVQPVGSPLSLECTVEGTSNPNLYWYRQAAGRGLQLLFYSVGIGQISSEVPQNLSASRPQDRQFILSSKKLLLSDSGFYLCAWSKTGGSTDTQYFGPGTRLTVL.

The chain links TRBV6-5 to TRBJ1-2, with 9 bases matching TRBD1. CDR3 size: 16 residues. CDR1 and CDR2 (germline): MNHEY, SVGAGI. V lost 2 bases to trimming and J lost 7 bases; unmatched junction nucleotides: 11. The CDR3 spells CASSYGQGPRRGGYTF. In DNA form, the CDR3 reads TGTGCCAGCAGTTACGGACAGGGGCCCCGTAGGGGTGGCTACACCTTC.

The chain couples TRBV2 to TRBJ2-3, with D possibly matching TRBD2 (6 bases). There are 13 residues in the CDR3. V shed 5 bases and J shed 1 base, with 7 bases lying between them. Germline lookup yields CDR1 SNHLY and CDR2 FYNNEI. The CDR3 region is CASSPGGTDTQYF. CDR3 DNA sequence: TGTGCCAGCAGTCCGGGAGGCACAGATACGCAGTATTTT.

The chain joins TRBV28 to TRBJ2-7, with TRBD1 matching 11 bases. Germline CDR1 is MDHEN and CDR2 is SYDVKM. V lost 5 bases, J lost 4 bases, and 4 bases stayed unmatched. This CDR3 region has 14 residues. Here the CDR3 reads CASSPGQGAYEQYF. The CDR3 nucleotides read TGTGCCAGCAGTCCAGGACAGGGGGCATACGAGCAGTACTTC.

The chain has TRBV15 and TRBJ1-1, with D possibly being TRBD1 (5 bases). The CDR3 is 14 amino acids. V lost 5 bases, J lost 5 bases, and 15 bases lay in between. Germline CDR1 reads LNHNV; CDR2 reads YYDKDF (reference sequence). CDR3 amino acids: CATSGGHKGTEAFF. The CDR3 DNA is TGTGCCACCAGCGGCGGACATAAAGGGACTGAAGCTTTCTTT.

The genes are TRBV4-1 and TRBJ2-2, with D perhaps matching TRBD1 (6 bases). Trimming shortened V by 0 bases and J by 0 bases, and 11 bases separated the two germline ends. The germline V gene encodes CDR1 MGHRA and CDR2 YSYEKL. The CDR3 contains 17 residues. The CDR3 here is CASSQDRNRANTGELFF. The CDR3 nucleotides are TGCGCCAGCAGCCAAGATAGGAACAGGGCGAACACCGGGGAGCTGTTTTTT.

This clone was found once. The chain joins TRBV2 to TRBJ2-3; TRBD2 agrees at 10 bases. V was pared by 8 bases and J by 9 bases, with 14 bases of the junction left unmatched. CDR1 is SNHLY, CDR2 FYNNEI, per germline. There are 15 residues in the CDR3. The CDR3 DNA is TGTGCCAGCCGTCAGCGGGAGGGCCTCCCGGACACGCAGTATTTT. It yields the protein CASRQREGLPDTQYF.

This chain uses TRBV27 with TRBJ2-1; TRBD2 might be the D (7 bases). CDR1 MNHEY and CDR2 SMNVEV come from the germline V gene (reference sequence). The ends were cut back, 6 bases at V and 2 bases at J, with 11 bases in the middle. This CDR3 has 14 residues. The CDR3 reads CASREGGPYNEQFF. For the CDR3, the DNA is TGTGCCAGCAGGGAGGGGGGGCCCTACAATGAGCAGTTCTTC.

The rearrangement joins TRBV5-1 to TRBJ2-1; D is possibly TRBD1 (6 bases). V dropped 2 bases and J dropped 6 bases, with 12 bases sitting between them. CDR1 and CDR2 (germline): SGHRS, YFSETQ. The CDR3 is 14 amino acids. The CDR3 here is CASSLTGQSNEQFF. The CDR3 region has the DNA TGCGCCAGCAGCTTAACAGGGCAAAGCAATGAGCAGTTCTTC.

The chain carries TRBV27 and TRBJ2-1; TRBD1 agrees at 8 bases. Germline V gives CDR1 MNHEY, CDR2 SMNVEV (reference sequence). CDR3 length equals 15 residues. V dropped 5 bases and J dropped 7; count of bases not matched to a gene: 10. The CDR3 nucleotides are TGTGCCAGCAGTACGGACAGGGCAGGGGGGAATGAGCAGTTCTTC. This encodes CASSTDRAGGNEQFF.

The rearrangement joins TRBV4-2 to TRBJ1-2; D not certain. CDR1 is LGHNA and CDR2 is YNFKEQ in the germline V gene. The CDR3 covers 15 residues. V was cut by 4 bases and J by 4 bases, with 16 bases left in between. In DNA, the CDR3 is TGTGCCAGCAGCCGAAGTACCGATACGGCCTATGGCTACACCTTC. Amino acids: CASSRSTDTAYGYTF.

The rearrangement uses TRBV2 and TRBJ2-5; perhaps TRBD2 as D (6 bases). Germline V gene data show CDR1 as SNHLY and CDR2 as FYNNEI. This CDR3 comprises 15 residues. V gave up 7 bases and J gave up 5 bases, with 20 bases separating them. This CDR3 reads CASTKAPGRGETQYF. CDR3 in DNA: TGTGCCAGCACCAAAGCTCCCGGCCGGGGGGAGACCCAGTACTTC.

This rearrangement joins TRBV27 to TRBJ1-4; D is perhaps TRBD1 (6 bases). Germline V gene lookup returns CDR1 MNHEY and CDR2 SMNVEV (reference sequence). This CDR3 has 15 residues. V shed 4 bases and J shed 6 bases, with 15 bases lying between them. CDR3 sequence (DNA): TGTGCCAGCAGTTCCTACAGGGTGTCTGATGAAAAACTGTTTTTT. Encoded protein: CASSSYRVSDEKLFF.

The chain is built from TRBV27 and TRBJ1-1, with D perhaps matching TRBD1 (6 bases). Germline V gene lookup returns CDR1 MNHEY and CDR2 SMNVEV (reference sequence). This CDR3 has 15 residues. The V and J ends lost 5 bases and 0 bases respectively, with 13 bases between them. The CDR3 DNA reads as TGTGCCAGCAGTGTCATAGGGGGGCTGAACACTGAAGCTTTCTTT. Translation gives CASSVIGGLNTEAFF.